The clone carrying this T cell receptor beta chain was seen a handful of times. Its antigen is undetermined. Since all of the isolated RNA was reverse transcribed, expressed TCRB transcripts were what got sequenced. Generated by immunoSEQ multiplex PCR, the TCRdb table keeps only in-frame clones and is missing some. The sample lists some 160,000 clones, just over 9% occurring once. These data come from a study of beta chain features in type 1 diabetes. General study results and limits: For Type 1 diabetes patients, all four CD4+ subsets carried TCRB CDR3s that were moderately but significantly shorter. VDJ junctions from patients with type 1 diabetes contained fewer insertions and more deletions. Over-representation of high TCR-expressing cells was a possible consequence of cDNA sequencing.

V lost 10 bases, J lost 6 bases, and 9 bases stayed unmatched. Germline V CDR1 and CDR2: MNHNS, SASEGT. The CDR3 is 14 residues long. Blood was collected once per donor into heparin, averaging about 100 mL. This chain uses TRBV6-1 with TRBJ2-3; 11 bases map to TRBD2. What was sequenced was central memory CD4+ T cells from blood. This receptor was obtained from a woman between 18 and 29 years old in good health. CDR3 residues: CATSSGGTGDTQYF. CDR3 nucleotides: TGTGCCACCTCTAGCGGGGGGACAGGGGATACGCAGTATTTT.